This TCR beta chain emerged from a study of PD-1 blockade in classical Hodgkin lymphoma. Findings and caveats of the study: Newly diagnosed patients were reported to start with lower TCR diversity than healthy donors. Baseline diversity in complete responders resembled that of newly diagnosed patients.

The patients all showed relapse after autologous stem cell transplantation, while their brentuximab vedotin exposure varied. The study isolated CD8+ T cells from thawed PBMCs by magnetic negative selection. The study recorded best responses of complete response, partial response or progressive disease. The repertoire was sequenced with immunoSEQ multiplex PCR; TCRdb's copy has only in-frame clones and lacks some. The sample lists about 28,000 clones, about 90% occurring once. This CDR3 has 15 amino acids. Per germline, CDR1 SGHRS and CDR2 YFSETQ. V shed 5 bases, J shed 5 bases, and the junction held 12 bases outside the gene matches. Remarks on this clone: Its cognate antigen is unknown.

Source: CD8+ T cells from blood, taken at baseline. The chain combines TRBV5-1 with TRBJ2-5; 7 bases fit TRBD1. This sequence was found in a human donor with classical Hodgkin lymphoma. The CDR3 protein is CASRYDREFGETQYF. Here the CDR3 DNA reads TGCGCCAGCAGGTACGACAGGGAGTTCGGGGAGACCCAGTACTTC.